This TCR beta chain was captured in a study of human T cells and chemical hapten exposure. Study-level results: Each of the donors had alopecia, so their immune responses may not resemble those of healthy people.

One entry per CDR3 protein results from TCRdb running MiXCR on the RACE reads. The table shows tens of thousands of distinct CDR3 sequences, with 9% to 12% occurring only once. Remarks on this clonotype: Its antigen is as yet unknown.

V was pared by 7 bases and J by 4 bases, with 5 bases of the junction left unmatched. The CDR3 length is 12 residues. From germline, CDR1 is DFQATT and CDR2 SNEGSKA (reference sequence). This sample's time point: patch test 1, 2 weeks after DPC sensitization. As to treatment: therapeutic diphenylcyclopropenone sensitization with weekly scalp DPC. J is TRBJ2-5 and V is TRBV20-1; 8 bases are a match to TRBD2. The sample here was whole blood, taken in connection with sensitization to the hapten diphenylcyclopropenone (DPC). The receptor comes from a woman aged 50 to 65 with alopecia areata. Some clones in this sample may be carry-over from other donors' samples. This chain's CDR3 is CSVSGSTETQYF. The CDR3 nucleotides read TGCAGTGTCAGCGGGAGCACAGAGACCCAGTACTTC.